This TCR beta chain appears in the sequencing data of a study of memory CD8 T cells in hepatitis C reinfection. Study details: HCV reinfection: RNA-positive following two negative tests at least 60 days apart. Samples before reinfection came 55 to 20 weeks prior to detection.

TCRdb keeps only in-frame clones here, not all; method: immunoSEQ multiplex PCR. The sample lists 50,000 or so clones, about nine tenths seen once, with over 0.95% in the top ten. The time point denotes: pre-reinfection, 55 to 20 weeks before reinfection detection. No in vitro expansion preceded TCR sequencing of the sorted cells. Donors came from people who inject drugs enrolled in HEPCO, Canada. A couple of donors provided sorted CD3+ CD8+ CD45RO- naive CD8 T cells at all three reinfection time points. The origin of this receptor is a man younger than 30 with hepatitis C virus infection. The sequenced material came from naive CD8+ T cells sorted from blood.

The CDR3: CATSRGTEAFF. The CDR3 coding sequence is TGTGCCACCTCGCGAGGTACTGAAGCTTTCTTT. J is TRBJ1-1 and V is TRBV7-9, with D unclear. Trimming cost V 10 bases and J 5 bases, with 11 bases left between them. CDR3 size: 11 residues. Germline values: CDR1 SEHNR, CDR2 FQNEAQ (reference sequence).